This T cell receptor beta chain was observed in a study of graft-versus-host responses after intestinal transplantation. Study overall: Among the recipients, all got anti-thymocyte globulin induction and then tacrolimus and steroids for around 3 years. Study findings and constraints: The presence of high graft-versus-host to host-versus-graft clonal ratios in allografts characterized patients with graft-donor T cell macrochimerism. There were GvH clones found in recipient marrow, and some of them appeared first in ileum or blood.

The germline V gene encodes CDR1 SGHDT and CDR2 YYEEEE. The CDR3 extends over 18 amino acids. J lost 0 bases, V lost 1 base, and 6 bases had no gene match. As for this clone: Its antigen remains unknown.

Some clones are missing from TCRdb's copy, which holds only in-frame ones; the method was immunoSEQ multiplex PCR. The data show more than 95,000 clones, roughly 90% seen once. This material consisted of unstimulated CD4+ T cells sorted from spleen or lymph node cells, taken before intestinal transplant. The chain carries TRBV5-6 and TRBJ2-6; TRBD2 aligns across 8 bases. The receptor was isolated from a human donor who received an intestinal transplant. CDR3 region: CASSLREGWYSGANVLTF. The CDR3 nucleotides read TGTGCCAGCAGCTTGCGGGAGGGATGGTACTCTGGGGCCAACGTCCTGACTTTC. The entire variable domain, with the rest obtained from reference TRBV5-6 and TRBJ2-6, is as follows: DAGVTQSPTHLIKTRGQQVTLRCSPKSGHDTVSWYQQALGQGPQFIFQYYEEEERQRGNFPDRFSGHQFPNYSSELNVNALLLGDSALYLCASSLREGWYSGANVLTFGAGSRLTVL.